This T cell receptor beta chain was recorded in a study of OX40 agonist ivuxolimab in advanced cancers. Turning to the study itself: Dose-escalation patients were diagnosed with hepatocellular carcinoma, melanoma, renal cell cancer or head and neck cancer. Study-level results: At doses 0.1 to 3.0 mg/kg, CD4+ and CD8+ clones expanded.

The V and J ends lost 6 bases and 5 bases respectively, with 11 bases between them. CDR3 length: 13 residues. Germline V gene lookup returns CDR1 SGHTS and CDR2 YDEGEE. Only in-frame clones appear in the TCRdb table, and some are missing; sequencing was by immunoSEQ multiplex PCR. In the table there are roughly 80,000 clones, around 84% of which are singletons. With regard to this clone: Its target is not known.

The chain combines TRBV5-8 with TRBJ1-4; D uncertain. The receptor comes from an adult with an advanced solid tumor such as melanoma, head and neck, liver or kidney cancer. The source material was CD4+ or CD8+ T cells sorted from blood, sampled in a trial of the OX40 agonist ivuxolimab. CDR3 coding DNA: TGTGCCAGCATAAGGAGAGGCAATGAAAAACTGTTTTTT. Its protein is CASIRRGNEKLFF.